The 21 T cell receptor beta chains reported below all come from one sample, sequenced in a study of T cells in Graves' hyperthyroidism and ophthalmopathy. The source material, RNA transcripts, was used to amplify TCR beta CDR3 regions. Primed by the HTBI set, a first-round RT-PCR was run on the TCR CDR3. One entry per CDR3 protein results from TCRdb running MiXCR on the multiplex PCR reads. The sample records more than 600,000 distinct CDR3 sequences, around 15% being singletons. Sequencing was carried out using blood. These receptors came from a man aged 18-30 years with Graves' hyperthyroidism.

The CDR3 DNA follows: TGTGCCAGTAGTATGCCTAGTCGGACCGGGGAGCTGTTTTTT. Protein product: CASSMPSRTGELFF. The J gene is TRBJ2-2, the V gene TRBV19; no clear D gene. CDR1 and CDR2 (germline): LNHDA, SQIVND (reference sequence). Trimming removed 3 bases at V and 5 bases at J, with 10 bases between. This CDR3 spans 14 amino acids.

The genes are TRBV30 and TRBJ2-1, with 8 bases matching TRBD1. Germline V gives CDR1 GTSNPN, CDR2 SVGIG (reference sequence). The CDR3 spans 10 residues. Trimming took 5 bases from V and 15 from J; bases not matched to a gene: 6. DNA for the CDR3: TGTGCCTGGGGGCGGACAGGGCTGTTCTTC. As protein: CAWGRTGLFF.

This clonotype turned up a few times. The gene calls are TRBV20-1 and TRBJ2-1; 9 bases match TRBD2. This CDR3 contains 12 residues. Germline V gene data show CDR1 as DFQATT and CDR2 as SNEGSKA (reference sequence). The trim removed 8 bases at V and 4 bases at J, leaving 3 bases unmatched. CDR3 DNA: TGCAGTATGCGGGAGGGGTACAATGAGCAGTTCTTC. Residues: CSMREGYNEQFF.

There are many counts of this clonotype. The V gene is TRBV28, the J gene TRBJ1-1; D gene uncertain. V dropped 7 bases and J dropped 11 bases, with 14 bases sitting between them. The CDR3 consists of 11 residues. CDR1 and CDR2 from the germline V gene are MDHEN and SYDVKM. The CDR3 is CASTNSRVAFF. In nucleotides, the CDR3 is TGTGCCAGCACCAATAGCCGCGTTGCTTTCTTT.

This chain links TRBV7-2 with TRBJ2-1; D perhaps matches TRBD2 (7 bases). The ends were cut back, 2 bases at V and 2 bases at J, with 16 bases in the middle. CDR1 and CDR2 from the germline V gene are SGHTA and FQGNSA. The CDR3 length is 17 residues. CDR3 protein: CASSLFGGAGAYNEQFF. CDR3 DNA: TGTGCCAGCAGCTTATTTGGGGGGGCGGGAGCCTACAATGAGCAGTTCTTC.

V usage is TRBV28 and J usage is TRBJ2-1; TRBD2 matches 14 bases. Germline V CDR1 and CDR2: MDHEN, SYDVKM. The CDR3 consists of 18 residues. V was clipped by 4 bases and J by 8 bases; unmatched bases: 13. CDR3 amino acids: CASSSSPRLAGGMYEQFF. The CDR3 nucleotides are TGTGCCAGCAGTTCCTCCCCCAGACTAGCGGGAGGGATGTATGAGCAGTTCTTC.

This sequence joins TRBV5-1 and TRBJ1-5, with D hard to call. Germline values: CDR1 SGHRS, CDR2 YFSETQ. CDR3 length: 17 amino acids. V was pared by 5 bases and J by 0 bases, with 18 bases between. The CDR3 coding sequence is TGCGCCAGCAGTCCGGGCCCTGCCCCTTATAGCAATCAGCCCCAGCATTTT. Translated: CASSPGPAPYSNQPQHF.

The sample holds many counts of this clonotype. The genes are TRBV7-2 and TRBJ2-1; weak D call: TRBD2 (5 bases). The CDR3 is 13 residues long. Germline V gene lookup returns CDR1 SGHTA and CDR2 FQGNSA. Between the trimmed V and J ends, which lost 5 bases and 7 bases, there was a span of 12 bases. This chain's CDR3 is CASSLYRRNEQFF. The CDR3 bases are TGTGCCAGCAGCCTATACCGGAGGAATGAGCAGTTCTTC. Complete variable domain (other parts from reference TRBV7-2 and TRBJ2-1): GAGVSQSPSNKVTEKGKDVELRCDPISGHTALYWYRQSLGQGLEFLIYFQGNSAPDKSGLPSDRFSAERTGGSVSTLTIQRTQQEDSAVYLCASSLYRRNEQFFGPGTRLTVL.

This chain links TRBV6-1 with TRBJ1-5; TRBD1 is a possible D gene (5 bases). Germline V gene sequence: CDR1 MNHNS, CDR2 SASEGT. V lost 3 bases and J 6 bases, leaving 18 bases between the germline ends. The CDR3 loop spans 16 amino acids. The CDR3 DNA reads TGTGCCAGCAGTGAGGGTCTCAGGGTGGACACTCAGCCCCAGCATTTT. The encoded protein is CASSEGLRVDTQPQHF.

In this sample, this clonotype turned up many times. J is TRBJ2-3 and V is TRBV12-3 or TRBV12-4; a possible D gene is TRBD2 (5 bases). This CDR3 has 14 residues. V gave up 3 bases and J gave up 2 bases, with 9 bases separating them. The CDR3 DNA reads as TGTGCCAGCAGTTTGGACTCAGACACAGATACGCAGTATTTT. The encoded protein is CASSLDSDTDTQYF.

The CDR3 is CASSLVRTSGFF. For the CDR3, the DNA is TGTGCCAGCAGTTTAGTGAGGACTAGCGGGTTCTTC. V usage is TRBV12-3 or TRBV12-4 and J usage is TRBJ2-1; 10 bases are shared with TRBD2. The CDR3 totals 12 residues. V shed 1 base, J shed 15 bases, and the junction held 3 bases outside the gene matches.

The table lists this clonotype with a few counts. This chain uses TRBV7-2 with TRBJ1-5, with a weak D call TRBD1 (5 bases). CDR1 and CDR2 (germline): SGHTA, FQGNSA. This CDR3 is 15 amino acids long. Trimming took off 1 base at V and 4 bases at J, with 11 bases between the two ends. Here the CDR3 reads CASSLVEGWNQPQHF. Here the CDR3 DNA reads TGTGCCAGCAGCTTAGTGGAGGGGTGGAATCAGCCCCAGCATTTT.

This clonotype was seen at least ten times. This rearrangement joins TRBV20-1 to TRBJ1-1, with D maybe TRBD1 (6 bases). CDR3 length: 15 residues. Germline CDR1 reads DFQATT; CDR2 reads SNEGSKA (reference sequence). Deletions cut 0 bases from V and 3 bases from J, with 14 bases between. CDR3 region: CSARDRGTGYTEAFF. Here the CDR3 DNA reads TGCAGTGCTAGAGATCGGGGAACAGGGTACACTGAAGCTTTCTTT.

The rearrangement joins TRBV6-2 or TRBV6-3 to TRBJ2-2, with 8 bases lining up with TRBD2. V was clipped by 7 bases and J by 10 bases; unmatched bases: 11. CDR3 size: 14 residues. Germline V gives CDR1 MNHEY, CDR2 SVGEGT. CDR3: CASIGGAGGTELFF. In DNA, the CDR3 is TGTGCCAGCATTGGAGGCGCGGGGGGAACGGAGCTGTTTTTT.

This clonotype showed up just a few times. The chain is built from TRBV15 and TRBJ2-1, with 8 bases that match TRBD2. The CDR3 loop spans 16 amino acids. Germline V gene lookup returns CDR1 LNHNV and CDR2 YYDKDF (reference sequence). The junction had 10 bases not matched to a gene; V was cut back by 2 bases and J by 7 bases. The CDR3 reads CATSRLARGGGNEQFF. CDR3 nucleotides: TGTGCCACCAGCAGATTAGCCCGGGGGGGAGGGAATGAGCAGTTCTTC. The entire variable domain, with the rest obtained from reference TRBV15 and TRBJ2-1, is as follows: DAMVIQNPRYQVTQFGKPVTLSCSQTLNHNVMYWYQQKSSQAPKLLFHYYDKDFNNEADTPDNFQSRRPNTSFCFLDIRSPGLGDTAMYLCATSRLARGGGNEQFFGPGTRLTVL.

The chain employs TRBV28 and TRBJ2-2; 8 bases are shared with TRBD2. Per the germline V gene, CDR1 is MDHEN and CDR2 is SYDVKM. V shed 7 bases and J 8 bases; nucleotides not matched to a gene: 15. The CDR3 spans 16 residues. CDR3 residues: CASTGRSGSSKGELFF. The CDR3 bases are TGTGCCAGCACCGGACGGAGCGGGAGTAGTAAGGGGGAGCTGTTTTTT. Drawing the rest from reference TRBV28 and TRBJ2-2, the complete variable domain is DVKVTQSSRYLVKRTGEKVFLECVQDMDHENMFWYRQDPGLGLRLIYFSYDVKMKEKGDIPEGYSVSREKKERFSLILESASTNQTSMYLCASTGRSGSSKGELFFGEGSRLTVL.

The table lists this clonotype with many counts. This chain joins TRBV7-3 and TRBJ2-6; 9 nucleotides align to TRBD1. V lost 5 bases to trimming and J lost 3 bases; unmatched junction nucleotides: 17. The CDR3 totals 20 residues. Germline V CDR1 and CDR2: SGHTA, FQGTGA. This chain's CDR3 is CASSPIPGQGLSHGANVLTF. CDR3 nucleotide sequence: TGTGCCAGCAGCCCAATTCCGGGACAGGGACTTTCCCATGGGGCCAACGTCCTGACTTTC.

This clonotype was recorded a few times. The chain carries TRBV12-3 or TRBV12-4 and TRBJ2-1; no clear D. V was cut by 7 bases and J by 6 bases, with 13 bases left in between. The CDR3 sequence is 13 residues long. Here the CDR3 reads CASTSGQANEQFF. The CDR3 DNA reads TGTGCCAGCACCTCGGGTCAGGCCAATGAGCAGTTCTTC.

This clonotype was counted only a few times. This chain uses TRBV20-1 with TRBJ2-3; D tentatively reads TRBD1 or TRBD2 (5 bases each). CDR1 DFQATT and CDR2 SNEGSKA come from the germline V gene (reference sequence). This CDR3 has 13 amino acids. Trimming took off 6 bases at V and 0 bases at J, with 10 bases between the two ends. CDR3 loop: CSARGRSTDTQYF. Written as DNA, the CDR3 is TGCAGTGCGAGGGGCAGGAGCACAGATACGCAGTATTTT.

This clonotype was seen at least ten times. The rearrangement joins TRBV11-3 to TRBJ2-1; TRBD1 or TRBD2 may be the D gene (5 bases each). The germline V gene encodes CDR1 SGHNT and CDR2 YENEEA. Trimming removed 3 bases at V and 15 bases at J, with 18 bases between. CDR3 length equals 13 residues. The CDR3 spells CASSLTPRDARFF. CDR3 DNA sequence: TGTGCCAGCAGCTTGACTCCCCGGGACGCTCGGTTCTTC.

The table lists this clonotype with many counts. The gene calls are TRBV20-1 and TRBJ2-7, with 7 bases lining up with TRBD2. With V trimmed by 6 bases and J by 2 bases, 7 bases remained unmatched. The CDR3 has 13 residues. The germline V gene has CDR1 DFQATT and CDR2 SNEGSKA (reference sequence). CDR3 loop: CSAVPSGTYEQYF. CDR3 coding DNA: TGCAGTGCCGTGCCTAGCGGAACCTACGAGCAGTACTTC.